These 13 T cell receptor beta chains originate from one sample sequenced in a study of shared clonotypes between healthy human individuals. CD45RO-negative, CCR7-positively selected cells formed the naive CD8 fraction, excluding terminally differentiated effector memory CD45RA+ cells. Produced via immunoSEQ multiplex PCR; TCRdb's table is partial and in-frame only. Seen here are around 2,000,000 clones, less than 95% observed once, and the top ten hold more than 0.9%. The sequenced sample consisted of naive CD8+ T cells sorted from blood. The receptors were sampled from a man aged 18 to 30 in good health.

The chain uses TRBV4-1 and TRBJ2-5, with TRBD1 matching over 8 bases. CDR1 and CDR2 (germline): MGHRA, YSYEKL. The CDR3 totals 15 residues. Trimming took 4 bases from V and 4 from J; bases not matched to a gene: 8. For the CDR3, the DNA is TGCGCCAGCAGCCGCCTCACAGGGGGTCCAGAGACCCAGTACTTC. Protein: CASSRLTGGPETQYF.

The count of this clone is one. V is TRBV27 and J is TRBJ1-5; D remains ambiguous. This CDR3 has 12 residues. The V end lost 3 bases, the J end lost 7 bases, and 7 bases lay between the germline ends. Per the germline V gene, CDR1 is MNHEY and CDR2 is SMNVEV (reference sequence). The CDR3 sequence: CASSLNGQPQHF. The DNA of the CDR3 is TGTGCCAGCAGTTTGAATGGACAGCCCCAGCATTTT.

The gene calls are TRBV6-1 and TRBJ2-1, with D tentatively TRBD1 (5 bases). The CDR3 loop spans 14 amino acids. The germline V gene encodes CDR1 MNHNS and CDR2 SASEGT. The V and J ends lost 4 bases and 0 bases respectively, with 7 bases between them. In DNA form, the CDR3 reads TGTGCCAGCAGTGCAGGGTTCTCCTACAATGAGCAGTTCTTC. Its protein product is CASSAGFSYNEQFF.

This chain links TRBV19 with TRBJ1-5; 7 bases agree with TRBD1. Trimming at V came to 6 bases and at J to 5 bases, leaving 7 bases not matched to a gene. The CDR3 runs to 14 residues. The germline V gene encodes CDR1 LNHDA and CDR2 SQIVND (reference sequence). This CDR3 reads CASSLQGRDQPQHF. DNA of the CDR3: TGTGCCAGTAGCCTACAGGGGCGAGATCAGCCCCAGCATTTT.

The sample holds a few counts of this clone. The chain employs TRBV4-1 and TRBJ1-2; maybe TRBD1 (5 bases). V was shortened by 4 bases and J by 8 bases, with 20 bases between the two germline ends. Germline CDR1 and CDR2: MGHRA and YSYEKL. The CDR3 extends over 15 amino acids. The CDR3 sequence: CASSPQAGLYVGYTF. DNA for the CDR3: TGCGCCAGCAGCCCTCAAGCGGGGCTGTACGTGGGCTACACCTTC.

Turning to this clone: Other DNA sequences in this sample translate to the same CDR3. V usage is TRBV27 and J usage is TRBJ1-3, with 7 bases fitting TRBD1. Trimming at V came to 5 bases and at J to 1 base, leaving 5 bases not matched to a gene. Per germline, CDR1 MNHEY and CDR2 SMNVEV (reference sequence). This CDR3 contains 15 residues. In DNA form, the CDR3 reads TGTGCCAGCAGTCCCGACAGGGATTCTGGAAACACCATATATTTT. Protein sequence: CASSPDRDSGNTIYF.

The J gene is TRBJ2-2, the V gene TRBV6-5; TRBD1 is a possible D gene (6 bases). Germline loops: CDR1 MNHEY, CDR2 SVGAGI. The CDR3 is made up of 15 amino acids. Trimming removed 0 bases from V and 7 bases from J, with 12 bases in between. Here the CDR3 DNA reads TGTGCCAGCAGTTACTCCCGACAGGTTGGCGGGGAGCTGTTTTTT. Translated, it gives CASSYSRQVGGELFF.

The rearrangement uses TRBV9 and TRBJ2-2, with 7 positions matching TRBD1. Unmatched junction bases numbered 6, after V lost 0 bases and J lost 7 bases. Germline CDR1 and CDR2: SGDLS and YYNGEE. CDR3 length: 15 residues. The CDR3 coding sequence is TGTGCCAGCAGCGTAGGAACAGGGGTAATCGGGGAGCTGTTTTTT. It yields the protein CASSVGTGVIGELFF. The variable domain in full, with the rest retrieved from reference TRBV9 and TRBJ2-2, is DSGVTQTPKHLITATGQRVTLRCSPRSGDLSVYWYQQSLDQGLQFLIQYYNGEERAKGNILERFSAQQFPDLHSELNLSSLELGDSALYFCASSVGTGVIGELFFGEGSRLTVL.

V is TRBV19 and J is TRBJ2-2; 7 nucleotides line up with TRBD1. There are 16 residues in the CDR3. Trimming removed 0 bases from V and 1 base from J; junction bases left unmatched: 2. Germline V gives CDR1 LNHDA, CDR2 SQIVND (reference sequence). CDR3 bases: TGTGCCAGTAGTATAGAAGACAGGGAGAACACCGGGGAGCTGTTTTTT. This gives the protein CASSIEDRENTGELFF.

The chain's CDR3 is CASSQGTSGGGEQFF. Here the CDR3 DNA reads TGTGCCAGCAGCCAAGGGACTAGCGGGGGCGGTGAGCAGTTCTTC. This chain joins TRBV14 and TRBJ2-1; 13 bases line up with TRBD2. Germline assignment: CDR1 SGHDN and CDR2 FVKESK. Trimming took 1 base from V and 9 from J; bases not matched to a gene: 3. This CDR3 is 15 amino acids long.

This chain joins TRBV4-2 and TRBJ2-5; D might be TRBD1 or TRBD2, each matching 6 bases. CDR3 length: 17 amino acids. V lost 4 bases and J lost 5, with 23 bases in between. CDR1 and CDR2 (germline): LGHNA, YNFKEQ. CDR3 in DNA: TGTGCCAGCAGCCCGCCGGCGGGGACACCGGTCGCGGAGACCCAGTACTTC. Translating gives CASSPPAGTPVAETQYF.

This clone was found once. The chain couples TRBV19 to TRBJ2-5; D not resolved. In germline, CDR1 is LNHDA, CDR2 SQIVND (reference sequence). This CDR3 spans 15 amino acids. Trimming took 4 bases from V and 5 from J, leaving 17 bases between them. The CDR3 nucleotides read TGTGCCAGTAGTACCCTCGGGTCGCACCGCGAGACCCAGTACTTC. Amino acids: CASSTLGSHRETQYF. Combining the CDR3 with reference TRBV19 and TRBJ2-5 gives the whole variable domain DGGITQSPKYLFRKEGQNVTLSCEQNLNHDAMYWYRQDPGQGLRLIYYSQIVNDFQKGDIAEGYSVSREKKESFPLTVTSAQKNPTAFYLCASSTLGSHRETQYFGPGTRLLVL.

The V gene is TRBV29-1, the J gene TRBJ1-2; D unresolved. V was shortened by 0 bases and J by 5 bases, with 7 bases between the two germline ends. The germline V gene has CDR1 SQVTM and CDR2 ANQGSEA. The CDR3 extends over 12 amino acids. The CDR3 loop reads CSVEDPPYGYTF. The CDR3 bases are TGCAGCGTTGAAGACCCGCCTTATGGCTACACCTTC.